This T cell receptor beta chain appears in the sequencing data of a study of blood T cell repertoires in COVID-19. Study in general: Material from acute and convalescent COVID-19 was sourced from the United States, Italy and Spain.

Germline loops: CDR1 SGHTA, CDR2 FQGNSA. Germline trimming cut 2 bases from V and 1 base from J; bases unmatched to any gene: 7. This CDR3 is 17 amino acids long. Sequenced by immunoSEQ multiplex PCR; TCRdb stores in-frame clones only, minus some. The sample consists of 260,000 or so clones, about 83% of them appearing once. Cohorts were determined from participant-reported clinical history. The sample taken for sequencing was PBMCs or T cells enriched from blood (not recorded which). The chain links TRBV7-2 to TRBJ2-3; 9 bases line up with TRBD2. The clonotype was recovered from a middle-aged woman who had been exposed to COVID-19. CDR3 in amino acids: CASSLRLAGPGTDTQYF. DNA of the CDR3: TGTGCCAGCAGCTTACGTCTAGCGGGGCCGGGCACAGATACGCAGTATTTT.